The text below deals with one T cell receptor (beta chain). As for time point: after dendritic cell vaccination, including at tumor progression/relapse. The protocol was immunoSEQ multiplex PCR, while the TCRdb copy is restricted to in-frame clones and leaves out a portion. The sample lists tens of thousands of clones; around 86% were seen once. This entry belongs to a study of glioma-infiltrating T cells after dendritic cell vaccination. From germline, CDR1 is MNHEY and CDR2 SVGAGI. This CDR3 comprises 13 residues. The V and J ends lost 7 bases and 0 bases respectively, with 9 bases between them. This TCR was sampled from a human donor with glioblastoma. This material consisted of blood, taken after dendritic cell vaccination. This sequence joins TRBV6-5 and TRBJ1-2, with D possibly matching TRBD1 (6 bases). CDR3 sequence (DNA): TGTGCCAGCATGGGGGGGCCTAACTATGGCTACACCTTC. This codes for CASMGGPNYGYTF.